This T cell receptor (beta chain) was recovered during a study of OX40 agonist ivuxolimab in advanced cancers. Background on the study: A partial response was reached by three patients: one with hepatocellular carcinoma and two with cutaneous melanoma.

Exclusion applied to patients with autoimmune disease history or systemic immunosuppression. Trimming took off 5 bases at V and 1 base at J, with 18 bases between the two ends. CDR1 and CDR2 (germline): SGDLS, YYNGEE. The CDR3 runs to 16 residues. A word on this clone: Antigen unknown.

Findings and limits, study-wide: Among some nonresponders, normalized T-cell clonal expansion was also low. Clones of CD4+ and CD8+ blood T cells grew by week 6 at doses of 0.1 to 3.0 mg/kg.

The repertoire was sequenced with immunoSEQ multiplex PCR; TCRdb's copy has only in-frame clones and lacks some. Here the sample spans approximately 94,000 clones, approximately 80% being singletons. The TCR sequence derives from an adult with an advanced solid tumor such as melanoma, head and neck, liver or kidney cancer. The sequencing used CD4+ or CD8+ T cells sorted from blood, collected in a trial of the OX40 agonist ivuxolimab. This rearrangement joins TRBV9 to TRBJ2-5; a possible D gene is TRBD1 (6 bases). DNA of the CDR3: TGTGCCAGCAGTGCAGGGGTGGGGGCTGGCCAAGAGACCCAGTACTTC. Residues: CASSAGVGAGQETQYF.